The sequence of this TCR beta chain was determined in a study of early T cells in non-severe SARS-CoV-2 infection. Study details: Sequencing of unsorted whole blood was done on bulk RNA, leaving chains unpaired.

Individual cDNA molecules were tagged with unique molecular identifiers, the study reported. TCRdb used MiXCR to reprocess the 5' RACE reads, holding one entry per CDR3 protein. The sample includes about 98,000 distinct CDR3 sequences, approximately 11% seen only once; the top ten take roughly 5%. This clonotype showed up many times. The CDR3 has 16 residues. The germline V gene has CDR1 SGHVS and CDR2 FQNEAQ. Deletions cut 4 bases from V and 2 bases from J, with 17 bases between. The clonotype originates from an adult who was a healthcare worker with PCR-confirmed SARS-CoV-2 infection or an uninfected control (not recorded which). Sequences were obtained from whole blood. This rearrangement joins TRBV7-8 to TRBJ1-2; weak D call: TRBD1 (5 bases). CDR3 coding DNA: TGTGCCAGCAGCTCTACCGGGCGACAGTTAAACTATGGCTACACCTTC. Amino acids: CASSSTGRQLNYGYTF.